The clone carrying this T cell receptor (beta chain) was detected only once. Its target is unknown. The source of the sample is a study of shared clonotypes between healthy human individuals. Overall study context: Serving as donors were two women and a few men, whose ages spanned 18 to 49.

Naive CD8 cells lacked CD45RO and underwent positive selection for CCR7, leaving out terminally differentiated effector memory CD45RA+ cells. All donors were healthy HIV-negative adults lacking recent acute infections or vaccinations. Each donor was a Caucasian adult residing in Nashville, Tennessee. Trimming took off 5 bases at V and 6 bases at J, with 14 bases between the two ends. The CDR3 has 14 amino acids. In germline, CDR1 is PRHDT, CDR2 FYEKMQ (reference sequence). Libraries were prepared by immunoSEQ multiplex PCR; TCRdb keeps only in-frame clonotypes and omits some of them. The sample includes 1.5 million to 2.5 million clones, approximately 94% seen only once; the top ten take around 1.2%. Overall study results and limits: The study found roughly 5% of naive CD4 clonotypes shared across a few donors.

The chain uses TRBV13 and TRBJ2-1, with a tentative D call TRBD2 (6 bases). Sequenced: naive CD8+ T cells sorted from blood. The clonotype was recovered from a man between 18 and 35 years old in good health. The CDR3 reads CASSPATSSNEQFF. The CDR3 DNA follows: TGTGCCAGCAGCCCAGCGACTAGTTCCAATGAGCAGTTCTTC.